These T cell receptor beta chains were read from a single sample in a study of OX40 agonist ivuxolimab in advanced cancers. The assay was immunoSEQ multiplex PCR, and TCRdb's table has in-frame clones only and misses some. This sample has around 94,000 clones, with roughly 84% found just once. The sequences come from CD4+ or CD8+ T cells sorted from blood, collected in a trial of the OX40 agonist ivuxolimab. Receptors originate from an adult with an advanced solid tumor such as melanoma, head and neck, liver or kidney cancer. CDR3s include the opening cysteine and the closing phenylalanine or tryptophan.

TRBV25-1 CASSADRGWYTGELFF
TRBV30 CAWSLAVGNYGYTF
TRBV19 CASSIGQRDEQFF
TRBV7-8 CASSLDGGWGDTQYF
TRBV7-6 CASSLVAGGTGELFF
TRBV11-3 CASSGQLAGGPNEQFF
TRBV6-6 CASFGQYNTGELFF
TRBV4-3 CASSQDALNTGELFF
TRBV5-1 CASSLAGTGIYNEQFF
TRBV5-1 CASSNQGATNEKLFF
TRBV5-1 CASSFPTGGDTEAFF
TRBV19 CASSPRAGALKNIQYF
TRBV10-3 CAISADRYNSPLHF
TRBV7-9 CASSFRDSTLYEQYF
TRBV6-6 CASSHDRKNGYTF
TRBV18 CASSPRGRDQETQYF
TRBV10-3 CAIRTGGTSYEQYF
TRBV4-2 CASSQDLGQTGELFF
TRBV9 CASSVVASGDLTDTQYF
TRBV6-5 CASLGRGQNTGELFF
TRBV4-2 CASSLGGDRAFETQYF
TRBV5-4 CASSLAGGNSNEQFF
TRBV14 CASSLGLDSPLHF
TRBV6-5 CASSYFLGYEQYF
TRBV4-3 CASSQERSGGGTDTQYF
TRBV11-3 CASSLGSFRQGVGTQYF
TRBV11-2 CASSSNRAPNYGYTF
TRBV7-2 CASSLAGKDTQYF
TRBV29-1 CSVATGQGITDTQYF
TRBV19 CANSISVYGYTF
TRBV11-3 CASSSQGTNQPQHF
TRBV29-1 CSVEEWAEQYF
TRBV21-1 CASTQRDRVGNEKLFF
TRBV5-1 CASSLTPQGNTEAFF
TRBV7-9 CASSLAGQGSQPQHF
TRBV5-5 CASSRGTLGNTIYF
TRBV9 CASSYTQGSGTEAFF
TRBV11-2 CASSLKGTGNTIYF
TRBV5-1 CASSFRGKDNEQFF
TRBV15 CATSRDQQGTEQYF
TRBV5-1 CASSLTGDLGQYF
TRBV7-3 CASSLPGAGGMETQYF
TRBV6-6 CASMGGAYEQYF
TRBV19 CASSNRGTEAFF
TRBV7-2 CASSSHRGGWQFF
TRBV5-1 CASRVTGLNTEAFF
TRBV5-4 CASSLGQSYEQYF